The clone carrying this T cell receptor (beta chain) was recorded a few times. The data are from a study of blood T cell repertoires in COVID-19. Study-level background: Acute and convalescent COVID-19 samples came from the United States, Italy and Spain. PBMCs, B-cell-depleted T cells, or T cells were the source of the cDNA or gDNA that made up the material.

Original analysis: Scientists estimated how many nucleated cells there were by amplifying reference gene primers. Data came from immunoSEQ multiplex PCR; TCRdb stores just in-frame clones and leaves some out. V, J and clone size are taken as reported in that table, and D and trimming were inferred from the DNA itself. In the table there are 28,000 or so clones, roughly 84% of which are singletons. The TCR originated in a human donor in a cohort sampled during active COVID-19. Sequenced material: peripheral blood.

The CDR3 nucleotides are TGTGCCAGCAGCTTAGGGTCTAGCACAACCTACGAGCAGTACTTC. It yields the protein CASSLGSSTTYEQYF. The V and J genes are TRBV11-2 and TRBJ2-7, with a weak D call TRBD2 (5 bases). The CDR3 loop spans 15 amino acids. V dropped 1 base and J dropped 2 bases, with 12 bases sitting between them. Germline V gives CDR1 SGHAT, CDR2 FQNNGV.